This TCR beta chain stems from a study of T cell responses to AZD1222 COVID-19 vaccine. General study points: Researchers took repertoire samples only after the peak T cell response had come.

The length of the CDR3 is 14 residues. Trimming took 3 bases from V and 6 from J; bases not matched to a gene: 6. Germline CDR1 and CDR2: LNHDA and SQIVND (reference sequence). Only in-frame clones appear in the TCRdb table, and some are missing; sequencing was by immunoSEQ multiplex PCR. This sample has under 200,000 clones; over 85% occur once, and the top ten carry about 3.6%. About this clone itself: What it recognizes is unknown.

The source was peripheral blood, collected 28 days after the second dose of the MenACWY control vaccine. V usage is TRBV19 and J usage is TRBJ1-2; TRBD1 agrees at 8 bases. This sequence originates from an adult who received the MenACWY meningococcal vaccine as a control. The CDR3 protein is CASSMTTGVDGYTF. CDR3 bases: TGTGCCAGTAGTATGACGACAGGGGTCGATGGCTACACCTTC.